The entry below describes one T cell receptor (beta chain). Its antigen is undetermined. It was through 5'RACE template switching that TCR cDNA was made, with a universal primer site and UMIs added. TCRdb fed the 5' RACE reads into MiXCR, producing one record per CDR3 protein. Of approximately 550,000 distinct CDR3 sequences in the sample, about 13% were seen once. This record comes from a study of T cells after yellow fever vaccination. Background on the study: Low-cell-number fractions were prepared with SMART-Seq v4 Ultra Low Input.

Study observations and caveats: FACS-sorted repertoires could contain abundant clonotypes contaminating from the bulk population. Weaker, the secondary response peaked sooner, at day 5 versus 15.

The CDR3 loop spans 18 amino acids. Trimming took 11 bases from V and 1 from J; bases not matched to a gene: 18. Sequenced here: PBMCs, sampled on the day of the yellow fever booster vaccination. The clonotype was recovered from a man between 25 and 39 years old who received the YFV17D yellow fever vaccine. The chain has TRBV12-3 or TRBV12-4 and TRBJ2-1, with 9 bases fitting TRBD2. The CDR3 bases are TGTGCCTTCAGCCCTCGGCTAGCGGGACTCACTTCCTACAATGAGCAGTTCTTC. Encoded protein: CAFSPRLAGLTSYNEQFF.